A single sample is the source of the 29 T cell receptor beta chains below, sequenced in a study of glioma-infiltrating T cells. Amplification of TCR alpha and beta CDR3 regions from RNA used iRepertoire nested multiplex PCR. MiXCR, run by TCRdb on the multiplex PCR reads, gives a single entry per CDR3 protein. The top ten hold around 12% of the sample, which has 300,000 to 450,000 distinct CDR3 sequences, 41% seen once. Sequences were obtained from glioma tissue, nonneoplastic brain tissue, or PBMCs (not recorded which). The receptors stem from a human donor with low-grade glioma or glioblastoma, undergoing nonglioma brain surgery, or in good health (not recorded which).

Remarks on this clonotype: One junction end does not reproduce the germline sequence, and a read error may be involved. This chain links TRBV28 with TRBJ2-5, with TRBD1 matching over 7 bases. Germline V gene data show CDR1 as MDHEN and CDR2 as SYDVKM. CDR3 length: 15 residues. The CDR3 nucleotides read TGTGCCAGCAACGCCGTGGGGACAGCTCAAGATACCCAGTACTTC. Encoded protein: CASNAVGTAQDTQYF.

This clonotype was detected only a few times. The chain employs TRBV20-1 and TRBJ1-1; no definite D call. The CDR3 has 13 amino acids. The germline V and J ends were trimmed by 4 bases and 3 bases, with 12 bases remaining between them. Per the germline V gene, CDR1 is DFQATT and CDR2 is SNEGSKA (reference sequence). CDR3 DNA sequence: TGCAGTGCTAAGAATGGACTATACACTGAAGCTTTCTTT. Its translation: CSAKNGLYTEAFF.

The chain has TRBV28 and TRBJ2-7; 8 positions match TRBD1. Germline-derived CDR1 and CDR2 are MDHEN and SYDVKM. The V and J ends lost 4 bases and 7 bases, in that order; junction bases with no gene match: 18. This CDR3 has 17 residues. The CDR3 DNA is TGTGCCAGCAGTTCCCTCAGGGGGCGCAGGCCCTACAATGAGCAGTACTTC. It specifies CASSSLRGRRPYNEQYF.

In the case of this clonotype: It may be a read error: a sequence one base away is much more abundant. V and J are TRBV27 and TRBJ2-7; 8 bases line up with TRBD2. The CDR3 has 13 residues. Per germline, CDR1 MNHEY and CDR2 SMNVEV (reference sequence). The CDR3 sequence is CASSLTSAYKQYF. Written as DNA, the CDR3 is TGTGCCAGCAGCCTGACTAGCGCCTACAAGCAGTACTTC.

Turning to this clonotype: This may be a read error: a much more frequent sequence differs by one nucleotide. The chain employs TRBV6-1 and TRBJ1-5, with D unresolved. The V gene's germline CDR1 is MNHNS and CDR2 SASEGT. The CDR3 spans 14 residues. The CDR3 protein is CASSGTSRNQLQHF. CDR3 DNA: TGTGCCAGCAGCGGTACGTCCCGCAATCAGCTCCAGCATTTT.

This chain links TRBV27 with TRBJ2-1; 12 bases agree with TRBD2. The length of the CDR3 is 18 residues. Trimming at V came to 2 bases and at J to 12 bases, leaving 17 bases not matched to a gene. Germline assignment: CDR1 MNHEY and CDR2 SMNVEV (reference sequence). The CDR3 DNA reads TGTGCCAGCAGTTTAAGGGGGGGGGGCCTGACTAGCGGGGGTTTGCAGTTCTTC. Translation: CASSLRGGGLTSGGLQFF.

As for this clonotype: A read error may be the cause here, since a much bigger clone is one base away. The chain links TRBV27 to TRBJ2-1; D uncertain. CDR3 length equals 16 residues. V dropped 1 base and J dropped 3 bases, with 13 bases sitting between them. CDR1 is MNHEY, CDR2 SMNVEV, per germline (reference sequence). For the CDR3, the DNA is TGTGCCAGCAGTTTATTGGGGTTCGAGGTCTACAATGAGCAGTTCTTC. It codes for CASSLLGFEVYNEQFF.

Concerning this clonotype itself: A much larger clone lies one base from this, so it may be a read error. This chain uses TRBV28 with TRBJ2-7, with TRBD1 as a possible D gene (5 bases). The CDR3 extends over 12 amino acids. Germline CDR1 is MDHEN and CDR2 is SYDVKM. The DNA of the CDR3 is TGTACCAGCAGTACAGGCTCCTACGAGCAGTACTTC. It translates to CTSSTGSYEQYF.

This clonotype was seen more than once but under ten times. The V call is TRBV6-6, the J call TRBJ2-7; the D is unclear. Germline lookup yields CDR1 MNHNY and CDR2 SVGAGI (reference sequence). The germline V and J ends were trimmed by 0 bases and 0 bases, with 15 bases remaining between them. The CDR3 has 17 residues. CDR3 amino acids: CASSYSRTPRLSYEQYF. CDR3 in DNA: TGTGCCAGCAGTTACTCGAGGACCCCGAGGCTCTCCTACGAGCAGTACTTC.

In the case of this clonotype: This may be a read error, as it is one base from a much larger clone. The chain employs TRBV27 and TRBJ2-7; TRBD1 aligns across 7 bases. Germline V gene lookup returns CDR1 MNHEY and CDR2 SMNVEV (reference sequence). This CDR3 has 12 amino acids. CDR3 nucleotides: TGTGCCAGCAGTTTCCAGGGGGTTGAGCGGTACTTC. It yields the protein CASSFQGVERYF.

A remark on this clonotype: This sequence may be a read error, since a much larger clone differs from it by one base. The chain has TRBV20-1 and TRBJ2-7; no clear D. The CDR3 has 13 residues. Looked up from germline, CDR1 is DFQATT and CDR2 is SNEGSKA (reference sequence). The DNA for the CDR3 is TGCAGTGCTCCGTCTTATCGAACCTACAAGCAGTACTTC. Amino acid sequence: CSAPSYRTYKQYF.

The gene calls are TRBV12-3 or TRBV12-4 and TRBJ2-7, with no clear D. This CDR3 region has 14 residues. Trimming pared 3 bases from V and 1 base from J, leaving 10 bases between. The CDR3 here is CASSFEKESYEQYF. CDR3 in DNA: TGTGCCAGCAGTTTCGAAAAGGAGTCCTACGAGCAGTACTTC.

In its sample, this clonotype was seen many times. V and J are TRBV28 and TRBJ1-2; 7 bases fit TRBD1. CDR1 MDHEN and CDR2 SYDVKM come from the germline V gene. This CDR3 region has 20 residues. The trim removed 1 base at V and 4 bases at J, leaving 21 bases unmatched. The CDR3 protein is CASSLSSPFAGTAHFYGYTF. CDR3 DNA: TGTGCCAGCAGTTTATCGTCCCCCTTCGCCGGGACAGCTCATTTCTATGGCTACACCTTC.

The chain employs TRBV4-2 and TRBJ2-2; TRBD1 is a possible D gene (5 bases). With 0 bases removed from V and 0 bases from J, the gap between germline ends came to 11 bases. This CDR3 spans 17 amino acids. Looked up from germline, CDR1 is LGHNA and CDR2 is YNFKEQ. The CDR3 region is CASSQEPAGTNTGELFF. In DNA form, the CDR3 reads TGTGCCAGCAGCCAAGAACCAGCAGGGACGAACACCGGGGAGCTGTTTTTT.

This rearrangement joins TRBV20-1 to TRBJ2-7; D may correspond to TRBD1 or TRBD2 (5 bases each). This CDR3 is 13 amino acids long. From germline, CDR1 is DFQATT and CDR2 SNEGSKA (reference sequence). V was cut by 4 bases and J by 3 bases, with 13 bases left in between. The CDR3 DNA reads as TGCAGTGCTATTGTGGGGGTCTACTACGAGCAGTACTTC. It codes for CSAIVGVYYEQYF.

The genes are TRBV6-2 or TRBV6-3 and TRBJ2-5; a possible D gene is TRBD2 (6 bases). V was clipped by 2 bases and J by 7 bases, with 26 bases between them. The length of the CDR3 is 18 residues. Germline values: CDR1 MNHEY, CDR2 SVGEGT. CDR3 in amino acids: CASSYAMVAGRSRGTQYF. CDR3 DNA sequence: TGTGCCAGCAGTTACGCCATGGTGGCGGGACGTAGTCGAGGGACCCAGTACTTC.

This clonotype was observed many times. The chain couples TRBV6-1 to TRBJ2-3, with 10 bases matching TRBD2. Germline CDR1 MNHNS, CDR2 SASEGT. The CDR3 loop spans 15 amino acids. The ends lost 0 bases at V and 7 bases at J; junction bases unmatched: 4. CDR3 nucleotide sequence: TGTGCCAGCAGTGAAGCGGCTAGCGGGAGAAATACGCAGTATTTT. Amino acids: CASSEAASGRNTQYF.

The chain recombines TRBV6-2 or TRBV6-3 with TRBJ1-6; no clear D. The V gene lost 5 bases and the J gene lost 0 bases, with 20 bases spanning the gap. The CDR3 is 19 amino acids. Germline CDR1 reads MNHEY; CDR2 reads SVGEGT. The DNA of the CDR3 is TGTGCCAGCAGTCCTGTGTCCACGGAACAGAGCTCCTATAATTCACCCCTCCACTTT. It codes for CASSPVSTEQSSYNSPLHF.

This clonotype was observed many times. The V call is TRBV6-2 or TRBV6-3, the J call TRBJ1-5, with unresolved D. The CDR3 is 14 residues long. Trimming removed 1 base from V and 3 bases from J, with 7 bases in between. CDR1 MNHEY and CDR2 SVGEGT come from the germline V gene. Here the CDR3 reads CASSYYHANQPQHF. CDR3 DNA: TGTGCCAGCAGTTACTATCATGCCAATCAGCCCCAGCATTTT.

Here the CDR3 reads CASSSRGWTNTEAFF. CDR3 coding DNA: TGTGCCAGCAGCAGCAGGGGATGGACGAACACTGAAGCTTTCTTT. The rearrangement joins TRBV5-5 to TRBJ1-1; weak D call: TRBD1 (6 bases). Trimming took off 4 bases at V and 1 base at J, with 14 bases between the two ends. This CDR3 contains 15 residues. Germline V gene data show CDR1 as SGHKS and CDR2 as YYEKEE (reference sequence).

The sample holds many counts of this clonotype. V gene TRBV20-1 combines with J gene TRBJ1-5; D possibly corresponds to TRBD1 (5 bases). Germline loops: CDR1 DFQATT, CDR2 SNEGSKA (reference sequence). V lost 2 bases and J 1 base, leaving 12 bases between the germline ends. The CDR3 contains 15 residues. CDR3 amino acids: CSARQGTESNQPQHF. DNA for the CDR3: TGCAGTGCTAGACAAGGGACGGAGAGCAATCAGCCCCAGCATTTT.

This clonotype was found once. The chain employs TRBV9 and TRBJ1-1; tentative D call: TRBD1 (6 bases). This CDR3 comprises 15 residues. Trimming took 4 bases from V and 5 from J, leaving 18 bases between them. Looked up from germline, CDR1 is SGDLS and CDR2 is YYNGEE. The CDR3 region has the DNA TGTGCCAGCAGCCGGGGGGGGCGCGGAGTAACTGAAGCTTTCTTT. Its translation is CASSRGGRGVTEAFF.

This clonotype was seen repeatedly, ten times or more. The J gene is TRBJ1-2, the V gene TRBV27, with D perhaps matching TRBD1 (5 bases). Germline V gives CDR1 MNHEY, CDR2 SMNVEV (reference sequence). The germline V and J ends were trimmed by 5 bases and 7 bases, with 11 bases remaining between them. There are 12 residues in the CDR3. The CDR3 sequence: CASSPERGGYTF. The CDR3 DNA follows: TGTGCCAGCAGTCCGGAGAGGGGTGGCTACACCTTC.

This clonotype was observed a few times. J is TRBJ2-7 and V is TRBV25-1; either TRBD1 or TRBD2 may fit D (5 bases each). Germline V gene lookup returns CDR1 MGHDK and CDR2 SYGVNS. The CDR3 runs to 16 residues. Between the trimmed V and J ends, which lost 11 bases and 2 bases, there was a span of 25 bases. The CDR3 loop is CAYEGISYRGTYEQYF. In DNA form, the CDR3 reads TGTGCCTACGAGGGGATTTCGTATCGGGGTACCTACGAGCAGTACTTC.

CDR3 sequence: CASSKTSGRAYTGELFF. The CDR3 nucleotides read TGTGCCAGCAGTAAAACTAGCGGGAGAGCGTACACCGGGGAGCTGTTTTTT. The genes are TRBV7-3 and TRBJ2-2; 11 positions agree with TRBD2. V trimming: 6 bases; J trimming: 3 bases; junction bases outside the gene matches: 9. The CDR3 has 17 amino acids. Per the germline V gene, CDR1 is SGHTA and CDR2 is FQGTGA.

About this clonotype itself: The junction departs from the called germline gene at one end, perhaps through a read error. CDR3 protein: CASSLEAGEFGNGQFF. CDR3 sequence (DNA): TGTGCCAGCAGCTTAGAGGCAGGGGAATTCGGCAATGGGCAGTTCTTC. This rearrangement joins TRBV7-9 to TRBJ2-1; D is perhaps TRBD1 (6 bases). The CDR3 has 16 amino acids. The germline gives CDR1 SEHNR, CDR2 FQNEAQ (reference sequence).

A note on this clonotype: A much more abundant neighbour one base away suggests this may be a read error. The V gene is TRBV6-9, the J gene TRBJ2-7, with D uncertain. Germline CDR1 and CDR2: MNHGY and SVAAGI. With 3 bases removed from V and 5 bases from J, the gap between germline ends came to 11 bases. The CDR3 is made up of 13 amino acids. As DNA, the CDR3 is TGTGCCAGCAGTTACTCGAAAAAACACGAGCAGTACTTC. Its protein is CASSYSKKHEQYF.

V gene TRBV2 combines with J gene TRBJ2-5, with D possibly being TRBD1 (5 bases). The J call is doubtful: the DNA matches TRBJ2-7 better. Germline CDR1 SNHLY, CDR2 FYNNEI. The CDR3 has 12 amino acids. The CDR3: CASRNQGYEQYF. CDR3 nucleotides: TGTGCCAGCAGGAATCAGGGCTACGAGCAGTACTTC.

This clonotype was seen a few times. The rearrangement uses TRBV14 and TRBJ2-2, with TRBD2 matching 7 bases. The CDR3 consists of 15 residues. Losses at the gene ends were 1 base for V and 6 bases for J; bases not matched to a gene: 5. Germline CDR1 SGHDN, CDR2 FVKESK. CDR3 in DNA: TGTGCCAGCAGCCAAGTTGGCGGGAGCGCCGGGGAGCTGTTTTTT. Its translation: CASSQVGGSAGELFF.